These 3 T cell receptor beta chains were all obtained from the same sample, sequenced in a study of identical twins' blood T cells. TCRdb reprocessed the 5' RACE reads with MiXCR, giving one entry per CDR3 protein. The sample holds a few hundred thousand distinct CDR3 sequences, 28% seen once. The sequencing input was PBMCs. The source is a woman between 18 and 55 years old in good health.

This clonotype was seen a handful of times. This sequence joins TRBV16 and TRBJ2-3, with a tentative D call TRBD1 (6 bases). V dropped 2 bases and J dropped 2 bases, with 14 bases sitting between them. The CDR3 is made up of 16 amino acids. Germline V gene lookup returns CDR1 KGHSY and CDR2 FQNENV. CDR3 in DNA: TGTGCCAGCAGCCAAATCTTAGGGGGAATCACAGATACGCAGTATTTT. This codes for CASSQILGGITDTQYF.

This clonotype was recorded a few times. J is TRBJ1-1 and V is TRBV9; 8 bases are a match to TRBD1. Germline V gene data show CDR1 as SGDLS and CDR2 as YYNGEE. This CDR3 has 14 amino acids. J was trimmed by 3 bases and V by 2 bases; bases with no gene match: 3. This chain's CDR3 is CASSVETGDTEAFF. DNA for the CDR3: TGTGCCAGCAGCGTCGAGACAGGGGACACTGAAGCTTTCTTT.

This clonotype was recorded many times. The chain employs TRBV18 and TRBJ1-1; 8 bases line up with TRBD1. Looked up from germline, CDR1 is KGHSH and CDR2 is LQKENI. J gave up 1 base and V 3 bases, and 10 bases lay outside the gene matches. The CDR3 length is 17 residues. CDR3 sequence (DNA): TGTGCCAGCTCACCCTCCGCGACAGGGGCTACGAACACTGAAGCTTTCTTT. Its translation: CASSPSATGATNTEAFF.